The 13 T cell receptor beta chains in this list originate from one sample, sequenced in a study of prognosis after radiotherapy for stage I lung cancer. Two rounds of multiplex PCR amplified TCR beta CDR3 from genomic DNA. During first-round PCR, primers specific to each TRBV and TRBJ gene were used. One entry per CDR3 protein, called by TCRdb with MiXCR from the multiplex PCR reads. Of more than 25,000 distinct CDR3 sequences listed, about 33% were seen once; the top ten hold around a third. The source was PBMCs, collected before or after stereotactic body radiation therapy (not recorded which). The receptor set was obtained from a donor aged 50 or older with non-small cell lung cancer.

This clonotype was counted at least ten times. The CDR3 sequence: CASRSRSRETQYF. The CDR3 DNA reads as TGTGCCAGCCGCAGTCGGAGTCGGGAGACCCAGTACTTC. This chain links TRBV6-1 with TRBJ2-5; D uncertain. There are 13 residues in the CDR3. Germline CDR1 is MNHNS and CDR2 is SASEGT. Trimming removed 8 bases at V and 5 bases at J, with 15 bases between.

This clonotype was seen at least ten times. The chain carries TRBV24-1 and TRBJ2-1; 14 bases map to TRBD2. The CDR3 length is 17 residues. V shed 6 bases and J 8 bases; nucleotides not matched to a gene: 11. The germline V gene encodes CDR1 KGHDR and CDR2 SFDVKD. The CDR3 DNA follows: TGTGCCACCAGTCCCGGGTTGGGACTAGCGGGAGCCGATGAGCAGTTCTTC. Protein sequence: CATSPGLGLAGADEQFF.

A note on this clonotype: This could be a read error, since a much larger clone is one nucleotide away. The chain couples TRBV7-2 to TRBJ2-3, with D perhaps TRBD2 (6 bases). This CDR3 region has 16 residues. Trimming shortened V by 7 bases and J by 2 bases, and 19 bases separated the two germline ends. Germline CDR1 and CDR2: SGHTA and FQGNSA. The DNA of the CDR3 is TGTGCCAGCATCCGCGCGGGGAGCGGCTTCACAGATACGCAGTATTTT. This sequence encodes CASIRAGSGFTDTQYF. Variable domain in full (rest from reference TRBV7-2 and TRBJ2-3): GAGVSQSPSNKVTEKGKDVELRCDPISGHTALYWYRQSLGQGLEFLIYFQGNSAPDKSGLPSDRFSAERTGGSVSTLTIQRTQQEDSAVYLCASIRAGSGFTDTQYFGPGTRLTVL.

This clonotype appeared a single time. This sequence is one base from a far larger clone and is likely a read error. The chain is built from TRBV6-2 or TRBV6-3 and TRBJ1-4; TRBD1 aligns across 7 bases. The CDR3 length is 14 residues. Germline CDR1 reads MNHEY; CDR2 reads SVGEGT. The chain's CDR3 is CVSSFRTGSSELFF. As DNA, the CDR3 is TGTGTCAGCAGTTTCCGGACAGGAAGTAGCGAACTGTTTTTT.

At least ten counts were recorded for this clonotype. A much larger clone differs by one base, so this may be a read error. The chain couples TRBV6-1 to TRBJ2-7, with D hard to call. From germline, CDR1 is MNHNS and CDR2 SASEGT. The CDR3 totals 10 residues. This chain's CDR3 is CASSDYGQYF. The CDR3 DNA reads TGTGCCAGCAGTGACTACGGGCAGTACTTC.

Note on this clonotype: This sequence may be a read error, since a much larger clone differs from it by one base. The rearrangement uses TRBV20-1 and TRBJ2-7, with 7 bases that match TRBD1. The CDR3 runs to 14 residues. Germline CDR1 DFQATT, CDR2 SNEGSKA (reference sequence). With 3 bases clipped from V and 3 bases from J, the junction kept 8 bases outside the gene matches. CDR3 sequence reads: CSARGDSSLYEQYF. The DNA for the CDR3 is TGCAGTGCTAGGGGGGACAGTAGCCTCTACGAGCAGTACTTC.

V usage is TRBV15 and J usage is TRBJ2-1; 9 bases agree with TRBD1. V dropped 5 bases and J dropped 8; count of bases not matched to a gene: 4. The CDR3 covers 13 residues. Germline CDR1 and CDR2: LNHNV and YYDKDF (reference sequence). The CDR3 region has the DNA TGTGCCACCAGCCGGGGACAGGGCGATGAGCAGTTCTTC. Protein: CATSRGQGDEQFF.

Note on this clonotype: A read error may explain this, as a much larger clone is one base away. The chain employs TRBV7-2 and TRBJ2-7, with D tentatively TRBD1 (5 bases). Germline V gene data show CDR1 as SGHTA and CDR2 as FQGNSA. Between the trimmed V and J ends, which lost 3 bases and 7 bases, there was a span of 16 bases. There are 14 residues in the CDR3. The DNA of the CDR3 is TGTGCCAGCAGCTTGGGCAGGGTGCCCCGGGAGCAGTACTTC. Its translation: CASSLGRVPREQYF.

In this sample, this clonotype turned up many times. J is TRBJ2-5 and V is TRBV9, with D tentatively TRBD2 (6 bases). The CDR3 is 15 amino acids. V was trimmed by 0 bases and J by 1 base, leaving 10 bases between them. In germline, CDR1 is SGDLS, CDR2 YYNGEE. As DNA, the CDR3 is TGTGCCAGCAGCGTAGCAGCGGGCCTCCAAGAGACCCAGTACTTC. Protein sequence: CASSVAAGLQETQYF.

This clonotype occurred many times. The J gene is TRBJ2-7, the V gene TRBV18; 9 bases align to TRBD1. The CDR3 covers 15 residues. V shed 6 bases, J shed 4 bases, and the junction held 10 bases outside the gene matches. The germline gives CDR1 KGHSH, CDR2 LQKENI. This chain's CDR3 is CASSRPGTGFYEQYF. CDR3 sequence (DNA): TGTGCCAGCTCCCGGCCCGGGACAGGGTTTTACGAGCAGTACTTC.

This clonotype was picked up many times. The chain couples TRBV12-3 or TRBV12-4 to TRBJ2-3; 10 bases agree with TRBD2. The ends lost 5 bases at V and 4 bases at J; junction bases unmatched: 6. The CDR3 covers 15 residues. The CDR3 sequence: CASSVSGRDADTQYF. DNA of the CDR3: TGTGCCAGCAGTGTAAGCGGGAGGGACGCAGATACGCAGTATTTT.

This clonotype showed up many times. This chain joins TRBV28 and TRBJ2-2, with 7 nucleotides matching TRBD2. The CDR3 is 15 amino acids. Germline assignment: CDR1 MDHEN and CDR2 SYDVKM. Trimming at V came to 5 bases and at J to 7 bases, leaving 10 bases not matched to a gene. This CDR3 reads CASSPWGSGGGELFF. The CDR3 DNA reads as TGTGCCAGCAGTCCGTGGGGATCGGGGGGCGGGGAGCTGTTTTTT.

As for this clonotype: This sequence is one base from a far larger clone and is likely a read error. The rearrangement links TRBV6-9 to TRBJ1-1; 9 bases are a match to TRBD1. Trimming at V came to 3 bases and at J to 5 bases, leaving 13 bases not matched to a gene. The germline V gene has CDR1 MNHGY and CDR2 SVAAGI. The CDR3 has 17 residues. Here the CDR3 reads CASSYGGTGILATEAFF. The CDR3 coding sequence is TGTGCCAGCAGTTACGGAGGGACAGGGATATTGGCGACTGAAGCTTTCTTT.